These 3 T cell receptor beta chains were all obtained from the same sample, sequenced in a study of blood T cell dynamics during melanoma immunotherapy. The table came from immunoSEQ multiplex PCR; TCRdb's copy has only in-frame clones and leaves some out. The sample carries 25,000 to 35,000 clones, 75% to 90% recorded once. The time point was: week 3, after first cycle of checkpoint inhibitor. Specimen: blood, collected from a patient treated with checkpoint blockade. The origin of the receptors is a human donor with melanoma.

The V gene is TRBV19, the J gene TRBJ1-1, with 9 bases that match TRBD1. CDR1 and CDR2 (germline): LNHDA, SQIVND (reference sequence). CDR3 length: 14 residues. J gave up 5 bases and V 4 bases, and 5 bases lay outside the gene matches. The CDR3 region has the DNA TGTGCCAGTAGTACCGGACAGGGGAGGACTGAAGCTTTCTTT. Its translation: CASSTGQGRTEAFF.

The chain combines TRBV4-1 with TRBJ2-5; D is undetermined. The CDR3 sequence is 14 residues long. CDR1 is MGHRA and CDR2 is YSYEKL in the germline V gene. The ends were cut back, 1 base at V and 5 bases at J, with 11 bases in the middle. CDR3 sequence reads: CASSQVTDKETQYF. The DNA for the CDR3 is TGCGCCAGCAGCCAAGTAACAGATAAGGAGACCCAGTACTTC.

This clone has just one count. V and J are TRBV28 and TRBJ1-1; 7 bases align to TRBD1. Unmatched junction bases numbered 12, after V lost 5 bases and J lost 6 bases. This CDR3 region has 15 residues. Germline V lookup: CDR1 MDHEN, CDR2 SYDVKM. The CDR3 DNA follows: TGTGCCAGCAGTCCGCCGGGACAGAGGAGAGCTGAAGCTTTCTTT. Its protein is CASSPPGQRRAEAFF.